This T cell receptor beta chain was observed in a study of T cell repertoires in cytomegalovirus infection. Study information: Newly reported HLA-C-restricted and thoroughly characterized HLA-B-restricted CMV epitopes were employed. Public TCR beta signatures indicated both CMV infection and matching HLA type.

Trimming removed 6 bases at V and 5 bases at J, with 13 bases between. Germline V gives CDR1 DFQATT, CDR2 SNEGSKA (reference sequence). CDR3 length: 13 amino acids. To note about this clonotype: Its antigen is still unknown.

Study observations and caveats: The cumulative frequency of public TCR beta families distinguished individuals who carried CMV together with the relevant HLA.

TCRdb recomputed calls from the reads with MiXCR, one row per CDR3 protein. The data hold roughly 800,000 distinct CDR3 sequences, with almost 30% observed a single time. The receptor was derived from a human donor in good health (CMV status not recorded). Some clones in this sample may be carry-over from other donors' samples. V and J are TRBV20-1 and TRBJ1-4, with D possibly being TRBD1 (6 bases). This material consisted of cultured CD8+ T cells from PBMCs, taken from culture after CMV antigen stimulation. CDR3 loop: CSAQDRGNEKLFF. The CDR3 bases are TGCAGTGCCCAGGACAGAGGAAATGAAAAACTGTTTTTT.